The following is a T cell receptor beta chain sequence with its context. Its antigen is currently unknown. The entry originates in a study of T cell responses to AZD1222 COVID-19 vaccine. Study observations and caveats: Compared with day 0, the breadth and depth of the Spike-specific TCR repertoire rose significantly after two doses of AZD1222. The number of AZD1222 recipients seropositive at baseline was only six.

Trimming removed 4 bases from V and 5 bases from J; junction bases left unmatched: 19. The CDR3 extends over 19 amino acids. Germline V lookup: CDR1 KGHDR, CDR2 SFDVKD. The method was immunoSEQ multiplex PCR; TCRdb's version includes in-frame clones alone and lacks a portion of them. The sample contains 140,000 or so clones, around 84% of which appear only once. The rearrangement uses TRBV24-1 and TRBJ1-2, with TRBD1 matching over 9 bases. This sample comprised peripheral blood, obtained 28 days after the second AZD1222 dose. This TCR derives from an adult who received the AZD1222 COVID-19 vaccine. CDR3 in DNA: TGTGCCACCAGTGAACTCCGTGACAGGGGGTTAATCCCCCTGTATGGCTACACCTTC. As protein: CATSELRDRGLIPLYGYTF.